The next 21 T cell receptor beta chains were all read from a single sample in a study of cytomegalovirus exposure and HLA in healthy donors. The PCR used 60 Vbeta and 13 Jbeta primers. Using immunoSEQ multiplex PCR, the repertoire was profiled, and TCRdb retains in-frame clones only, with some absent. The repertoire consists of 110,000 or so clones, with 65% to 85% occurring once and the leading ten covering over 5%. Sequenced: PBMCs. All receptors derive from a man aged 18 to 35 in good health and CMV-seronegative.

Details on this clone: An end of the junction does not agree with germline; a read error may underlie this. This chain joins TRBV11-2 and TRBJ2-1, with a weak D call TRBD1 (6 bases). This CDR3 is built from 14 residues. CDR1 is SGHAT, CDR2 FQNNGV, per germline. The DNA of the CDR3 is TGTGCCAGCCGCTTTCGGGACAATTACAATGAGCAGTTCTTC. Protein sequence: CASRFRDNYNEQFF.

The chain employs TRBV6-5 and TRBJ1-5; TRBD1 is a possible D gene (6 bases). The length of the CDR3 is 15 residues. Germline V lookup: CDR1 MNHEY, CDR2 SVGAGI. The V end lost 2 bases, the J end lost 3 bases, and 11 bases lay between the germline ends. The CDR3 loop reads CASSYRGGANQPQHF. The CDR3, as DNA: TGTGCCAGCAGTTACAGGGGGGGAGCCAATCAGCCCCAGCATTTT.

This clone was seen more than once but under ten times. The chain recombines TRBV6-1 with TRBJ2-7; 8 nucleotides agree with TRBD1. Germline loops: CDR1 MNHNS, CDR2 SASEGT. The CDR3 totals 15 residues. Trimming removed 6 bases from V and 3 bases from J; junction bases left unmatched: 10. The CDR3: CASRLSDRGLYEQYF. As DNA, the CDR3 is TGTGCCAGCAGATTATCTGACAGGGGCCTCTACGAGCAGTACTTC.

The chain combines TRBV10-3 with TRBJ2-2, with 8 bases that match TRBD1. The CDR3 is 16 residues long. CDR1 ENHRY and CDR2 SYGVKD come from the germline V gene. J was trimmed by 5 bases and V by 7 bases; bases with no gene match: 12. The CDR3 bases are TGTGCCATCACCGAATACAAGGACAGGGTTACCGGGGAGCTGTTTTTT. Amino acids: CAITEYKDRVTGELFF.

V gene TRBV10-3 combines with J gene TRBJ2-5; the match to TRBD1 covers 10 bases. The CDR3 totals 15 residues. Germline CDR1 and CDR2: ENHRY and SYGVKD. With V trimmed by 4 bases and J by 5 bases, 7 bases remained unmatched. Here the CDR3 DNA reads TGTGCCATCAGTGGTCCCGGGACAGGGGTCGAGACCCAGTACTTC. This encodes CAISGPGTGVETQYF.

The CDR3 spells CASSPWDNSEQYF. The CDR3 bases are TGTGCCAGCAGTCCCTGGGACAACTCCGAGCAGTACTTC. The rearrangement links TRBV27 to TRBJ2-7; TRBD1 might be the D (6 bases). The V gene lost 5 bases and the J gene lost 6 bases, with 14 bases spanning the gap. Germline V gene lookup returns CDR1 MNHEY and CDR2 SMNVEV (reference sequence). The CDR3 is made up of 13 amino acids.

The chain employs TRBV9 and TRBJ1-2, with D possibly being TRBD1 (6 bases). The germline CDR1 and CDR2 sequences are SGDLS and YYNGEE. Trimming pared 4 bases from V and 5 bases from J, leaving 21 bases between. There are 16 residues in the CDR3. DNA for the CDR3: TGTGCCAGCAGCCCGACCAGCGGGGGCGTGTGGTATGGCTACACCTTC. This translates into CASSPTSGGVWYGYTF.

The chain combines TRBV6-1 with TRBJ1-5, with 8 bases matching TRBD1. V shed 4 bases, J shed 0 bases, and the junction held 8 bases outside the gene matches. This CDR3 is 17 amino acids long. The germline V gene encodes CDR1 MNHNS and CDR2 SASEGT. CDR3: CASSGPGTGHSNQPQHF. Written as DNA, the CDR3 is TGTGCCAGCAGTGGACCAGGGACAGGTCATAGCAATCAGCCCCAGCATTTT.

On this clone: At the DNA level, this CDR3 is encoded by other sequences in the same sample as well. This sequence joins TRBV30 and TRBJ1-2, with D possibly matching TRBD1 (6 bases). The length of the CDR3 is 12 residues. CDR1 is GTSNPN, CDR2 SVGIG, per germline (reference sequence). Trimming pared 4 bases from V and 4 bases from J, leaving 10 bases between. The CDR3 coding sequence is TGTGCCTGGAACGGACAGTCCTATGGCTACACCTTC. Residues: CAWNGQSYGYTF.

The chain is built from TRBV4-3 and TRBJ1-2, with 10 bases that match TRBD1. This CDR3 has 17 residues. Trimming cost V 0 bases and J 3 bases; bases outside gene matches: 7. In germline, CDR1 is LGHNA, CDR2 YSLEER. The CDR3 spells CASSQETRTGGDYGYTF. The CDR3, as DNA: TGCGCCAGCAGCCAAGAAACGCGGACAGGGGGTGACTATGGCTACACCTTC.

The chain is built from TRBV11-3 and TRBJ2-7; 9 bases are a match to TRBD2. The CDR3 sequence is 13 residues long. The V and J ends lost 7 bases and 10 bases, in that order; junction bases with no gene match: 11. Per germline, CDR1 SGHNT and CDR2 YENEEA. Here the CDR3 DNA reads TGTGCCAGCAAGGGCGGGAGGGTGGTGAAACAGTACTTC. It encodes CASKGGRVVKQYF.

The chain employs TRBV9 and TRBJ2-1; no firm D call. With 8 bases removed from V and 8 bases from J, the gap between germline ends came to 17 bases. From germline, CDR1 is SGDLS and CDR2 YYNGEE. The CDR3 covers 13 residues. The CDR3 DNA is TGTGCCAGTCCGAGCGTGTGTGAGGATGAGCAGTTCTTC. Its translation is CASPSVCEDEQFF.

The chain recombines TRBV6-5 with TRBJ2-1; 8 bases match TRBD1. The CDR3 consists of 14 residues. Germline assignment: CDR1 MNHEY and CDR2 SVGAGI. V was pared by 6 bases and J by 8 bases, with 9 bases of the junction left unmatched. CDR3 sequence reads: CASSPDRAGDEQFF. As DNA, the CDR3 is TGTGCCAGCAGCCCGGACAGGGCTGGGGATGAGCAGTTCTTC.

The J gene is TRBJ2-3, the V gene TRBV4-3; 9 bases agree with TRBD1. V lost 5 bases to trimming and J lost 6 bases; unmatched junction nucleotides: 9. This CDR3 comprises 15 residues. Germline CDR1 LGHNA, CDR2 YSLEER. Here the CDR3 DNA reads TGCGCCAGCAGCACCGGACAGGGGAGGGAGGATACGCAGTATTTT. This encodes CASSTGQGREDTQYF.

The chain combines TRBV11-2 with TRBJ1-5; D unresolved. Germline-derived CDR1 and CDR2 are SGHAT and FQNNGV. This CDR3 contains 15 residues. V lost 5 bases, J lost 4 bases, and 15 bases lay in between. The CDR3 spells CASSRNPTPNQPQHF. CDR3 DNA: TGTGCCAGCAGCCGAAACCCGACACCGAATCAGCCCCAGCATTTT.

The CDR3 loop is CASSELAGGRGEQYF. The DNA for the CDR3 is TGTGCCAGCAGTGAGCTAGCGGGAGGGCGAGGCGAGCAGTACTTC. V usage is TRBV2 and J usage is TRBJ2-7, with 12 bases lining up with TRBD2. The CDR3 covers 15 residues. The germline CDR1 and CDR2 sequences are SNHLY and FYNNEI. The ends lost 3 bases at V and 6 bases at J; junction bases unmatched: 6.

The rearrangement joins TRBV4-3 to TRBJ2-7; the D gene is possibly TRBD1 (6 bases). From germline, CDR1 is LGHNA and CDR2 YSLEER. Trimming shortened V by 2 bases and J by 1 base, and 6 bases separated the two germline ends. CDR3 length: 13 amino acids. The DNA for the CDR3 is TGCGCCAGCAGCCAAACAGGGTCCTACGAGCAGTACTTC. Amino acid sequence: CASSQTGSYEQYF.

The DNA for the CDR3 is TGTGCCAGCAGGATCTCAGGGGGCAAGCTCTACGAGCAGTACTTC. This sequence encodes CASRISGGKLYEQYF. The chain couples TRBV27 to TRBJ2-7; 8 nucleotides line up with TRBD1. The trim removed 6 bases at V and 3 bases at J, leaving 10 bases unmatched. Per germline, CDR1 MNHEY and CDR2 SMNVEV (reference sequence). The CDR3 runs 15 residues.

The chain employs TRBV19 and TRBJ2-6; D call uncertain. The germline V and J ends were trimmed by 5 bases and 0 bases, with 14 bases remaining between them. This CDR3 has 17 residues. CDR1 is LNHDA and CDR2 is SQIVND in the germline V gene (reference sequence). CDR3 DNA sequence: TGTGCCAGTAGTCCTTTTCGACGAGGCTCTGGGGCCAACGTCCTGACTTTC. Its translation: CASSPFRRGSGANVLTF.

The chain recombines TRBV9 with TRBJ2-2; 7 bases map to TRBD1. The V and J ends lost 4 bases and 2 bases, in that order; junction bases with no gene match: 8. The CDR3 is 16 amino acids. The germline CDR1 and CDR2 sequences are SGDLS and YYNGEE. This chain's CDR3 is CASSIRQGRNTGELFF. CDR3 sequence (DNA): TGTGCCAGCAGCATTAGACAGGGTCGAAACACCGGGGAGCTGTTTTTT.

The J gene is TRBJ2-7, the V gene TRBV7-9; 7 bases agree with TRBD2. The CDR3 has 15 amino acids. Unmatched junction bases numbered 13, after V lost 5 bases and J lost 6 bases. Germline values: CDR1 SEHNR, CDR2 FQNEAQ (reference sequence). In nucleotides, the CDR3 is TGTGCCAGCAGCACCCCAGCGGGGTTTTCGCCCGAGCAGTACTTC. This gives the protein CASSTPAGFSPEQYF.